This T cell receptor (beta chain) was recorded in a study of resident and recirculating memory T cells in vitiligo (dated by TCRdb to 2016 to 2019). Looking at the study overall: For TCR beta sequencing, epidermis was obtained by shave biopsy from two lesional and two nonlesional sites, and PBMCs were also collected, from each of a few stable vitiligo patients. Samples were homogenized without cell sorting just before genomic DNA extraction with the Qiagen DNeasy Blood & Tissue Kit. The human TCR beta sequencing tested whether specific clones in lesional vitiligo skin differed from clones in nonlesional skin and blood. What the authors observed across the whole study: By overlap and correlation analysis, no significant repertoire overlap was shown between biopsies, even within a single patient, except for each lesion compared with itself. Working out how much the T cell clones identified in the vitiligo lesions and the human Trm versus Tcm pools each contribute will require future mechanistic studies. Because TCR sequences were not shared across biopsy sites or across patients, the findings suggest that different lesions are infiltrated by different T cell clones, a pattern described as private specificity. No unique dominant TCR clone was detected, and variation in clonality was observed among vitiligo lesions.

TCR beta chains were amplified from genomic DNA with the immunoSEQ hsTCRB kit. Sequencing of TCR beta libraries was performed on an Illumina MiSeq instrument by the immunoSEQ service. The study's processing was this. Repertoire data were analyzed using the immunoSEQ Analyzer. This immuneACCESS table, as held by TCRdb, lists in-frame sequences with V and J called but not all clones. Of the missing ones, under half trace to an unresolved V gene in checked studies; the others have no known cause. The D gene and trimming were derived from the DNA, and the V and J assignments and clone size from that table. The sample table holds fewer than 85,000 clones, of which approximately 90% were seen once. The ten largest clones take up more than 4.5% of the sample. Details on this clone: Its antigen is still unknown. No base qualities exist here, and no much larger clone lies one base off it.

V loses 1 base of germline sequence and J loses 0 bases, and the interval between the two ends is 7 bases. The CDR3, cysteine through phenylalanine, is 15 amino acids long. The retained sequence is limited to the CDR3, 45 bases, with the frame set at the first base. CDR1 and CDR2, looked up from the germline V gene, are SGHVS and FQNEAQ. Vitiligo was considered stable when no change in lesions had been observed over the previous 6 months. For classification as stable, the absence of confetti depigmentation, a clinical sign of active vitiligo, was additionally required. Anyone who had been treated within the previous three months was excluded from the study. PBMCs were isolated from heparinized blood by Ficoll density gradient centrifugation and were subsequently flash-frozen.

The origin of this receptor is a male donor with vitiligo. Material: blood. This sequence uses TRBV7-8 and TRBJ2-1; no confident D gene assignment can be made. The DNA sequence is TGTGCCAGCAGCTTAGAGTCAGGCTCCTACAATGAGCAGTTCTTC. It encodes CASSLESGSYNEQFF.